Listed below are T cell receptor beta chains from one sample, sequenced in a study of identifying expanded T cells in peripheral blood. Using immunoSEQ multiplex PCR, the repertoire was profiled, and TCRdb retains in-frame clones only, with some absent. The sample carries around 82,000 clones, about four fifths recorded once. The sequencing input was blood. These receptors all stem from a person between 18 and 69 years old in good health. Each CDR3 is given with its conserved first and last residue. A D gene is named only where the DNA matches it firmly. Clone size is given for some rows only: seen once, a few or many times, or a class if the clone is expanded.

cdr3_nt cdr3_aa v_call d_call j_call clone_size
TGTGCCAGCAGTTTAGGGCCGGGGTGGACCGGGGAGCTGTTTTTT CASSLGPGWTGELFF TRBV27 . TRBJ2-2 .
TGCGCCAGCAGCTCCCTGGGACAAGGTGGCTACACCTTC CASSSLGQGGYTF TRBV5-1 . TRBJ1-2 .
TGTGCCAGCAGCTTATTCAGCACAGATACGCAGTATTTT CASSLFSTDTQYF TRBV7-9 . TRBJ2-3 .
TGTGCCGGGGGGAAGAGCACAGATACGCAGTATTTT CAGGKSTDTQYF TRBV28 . TRBJ2-3 .
TGTGCCAGCAGTCCCCTCAGCGGGAACCGGTACGAGCAGTACTTC CASSPLSGNRYEQYF TRBV6-5 TRBD2 TRBJ2-7 few
TGCGCCAGCAGAACAGACCGACCGATCCCTAGCGGGAGCTACGAGCAGTACTTC CASRTDRPIPSGSYEQYF TRBV10-1 TRBD2 TRBJ2-7 once
TGCAGCGTGCCTGGGACTTTCACAGATACGCAGTATTTT CSVPGTFTDTQYF TRBV29-1 . TRBJ2-3 .
TGTGCCAGCGTACCAGACGGGACCAACACCGGGGAGCTGTTTTTT CASVPDGTNTGELFF TRBV6-5 . TRBJ2-2 .
TGCGCCAGCAGCCAAGAAGCGGGAGGACCAGGGGGGGAGCTGTTTTTT CASSQEAGGPGGELFF TRBV4-3 TRBD2 TRBJ2-2 .
TGTGCCAGTAGTATCTCCGCCAGGCGGGAGGGCACAGATACGCAGTATTTT CASSISARREGTDTQYF TRBV19 TRBD2 TRBJ2-3 .
TGTGCCAGCAGCTCTGTCAGTTTTTCCTACGAGCAGTACTTC CASSSVSFSYEQYF TRBV7-2 . TRBJ2-7 .
TGTGCCAGCAGGCTAGGGGGTGCCCCCTACGAGCAGTACTTC CASRLGGAPYEQYF TRBV5-6 . TRBJ2-7 .
TGTGCCAGCAGCGCGACTAGCGGGATATATGGCTCCTACAATGAGCAGTTCTTC CASSATSGIYGSYNEQFF TRBV7-9 TRBD2 TRBJ2-1 .
TGTGCCAGCAGTGAAGAAATCTTTGGGGGATACCTAGATACGCAGTATTTT CASSEEIFGGYLDTQYF TRBV6-1 . TRBJ2-3 .
TGTGCCAGCAGCTTCCCCGACGGGCGTCCGTTGAACACTGAAGCTTTCTTT CASSFPDGRPLNTEAFF TRBV5-4 . TRBJ1-1 once
TGTGCCAGCAGCCAACCCGGGACGCGGGCTGAAAAACTGTTTTTT CASSQPGTRAEKLFF TRBV28 . TRBJ1-4 .
TGTGCCAGTAGTATCCCCGACGTTTACAATGAGCAGTTCTTC CASSIPDVYNEQFF TRBV19 . TRBJ2-1 .
TGTGCCAGCTCGCCGAAACAGGCGTTCGAGCAGTACTTC CASSPKQAFEQYF TRBV21-1 . TRBJ2-7 few
TGCAGTGCTTTTCAGGCAGAGACCCAGTACTTC CSAFQAETQYF TRBV20-1 . TRBJ2-5 .
TGTGCCAGCAGCTTGATGGACAACTCGGCCAACGTCCTGACTTTC CASSLMDNSANVLTF TRBV5-6 . TRBJ2-6 .
TGTGCCAGCAGTGAAGATGGAGGGGGTTATGGCTACACCTTC CASSEDGGGYGYTF TRBV6-1 . TRBJ1-2 .
TGTGCCAGCAGTTTAAGAAGGGATCTCACCCAGCCCCAGCATTTT CASSLRRDLTQPQHF TRBV28 . TRBJ1-5 .
TGCAGCGTTCTCTCCAGTTATTCCTCTGGAAACACCATATATTTT CSVLSSYSSGNTIYF TRBV29-1 . TRBJ1-3 .
TGTGCCAGCAGCTTAACCCTAGAGATTGAAGCTTTCTTT CASSLTLEIEAFF TRBV7-9 . TRBJ1-1 once
TGTGCCACCAAGGAGCCGGACAGACTCTATGGCTACACCTTC CATKEPDRLYGYTF TRBV6-5 . TRBJ1-2 .
TGTGCCAGCAGTTATCCGGGACAGGGGAAAAACGAGCAGTACTTC CASSYPGQGKNEQYF TRBV6-6 TRBD1 TRBJ2-7 .
TGTGCCAGCAGCCAAGGGTTCTACGAGCAGTACTTC CASSQGFYEQYF TRBV6-5 . TRBJ2-7 .
TGTGCCAGCAGGAGGACTAGCGCCTCCTACAATGAGCAGTTCTTC CASRRTSASYNEQFF TRBV28 TRBD2 TRBJ2-1 .
TGTGCCAGCTCAACCCGGACAGGGAACGAACCAGATACGCAGTATTTT CASSTRTGNEPDTQYF TRBV18 TRBD1 TRBJ2-3 few
TGTGCCAGTAGTTATACAGAGAACACTGAAGCTTTCTTT CASSYTENTEAFF TRBV19 . TRBJ1-1 few
TGTGCCAGCTTACAAAGGGGGGGTGTCGGAGATACGCAGTATTTT CASLQRGGVGDTQYF TRBV5-4 . TRBJ2-3 .
TGTGCCAGCTCACCTCCGGGGGGCAATCAGCCCCAGCATTTT CASSPPGGNQPQHF TRBV18 . TRBJ1-5 few